The clone carrying this TCR beta chain was seen more than once but under ten times. Antigen: not known. Germline V lookup: CDR1 MDHEN, CDR2 SYDVKM. J lost 4 bases, V lost 10 bases, and 8 bases had no gene match. The CDR3 runs 13 residues. This sample was taken from a study of blood T cells in healthy people across ages. Notes on the study in general: Older individuals had lower TCR beta diversity per million T cells (the decline was roughly linear).

The second PCR ran 7 to 11 cycles with a sample-barcoded 5' primer and J-beta primers. A template-switch adaptor with 12 random nucleotides tagged each cDNA molecule. TCRdb re-analysed the 5' RACE reads in MiXCR, keeping a single row per CDR3 protein. This sample has some 1.5 million distinct CDR3 sequences, with about 30% found just once. Collection of 9.5 to 10 milliliters of peripheral blood was performed for each donor. The chain is built from TRBV28 and TRBJ2-3; 7 positions match TRBD1. This TCR came from a woman in her twenties or thirties in good health. Sequenced material: blood. The CDR3 DNA reads TGTGCCATCGGACAGGATGGCGCAGATACGCAGTATTTT. Its protein product is CAIGQDGADTQYF. The full variable domain, rest sourced from reference TRBV28 and TRBJ2-3, is DVKVTQSSRYLVKRTGEKVFLECVQDMDHENMFWYRQDPGLGLRLIYFSYDVKMKEKGDIPEGYSVSREKKERFSLILESASTNQTSMYLCAIGQDGADTQYFGPGTRLTVL.